These 7 T cell receptor beta chains came from one sample sequenced in a study of blood T cell repertoires in COVID-19. The protocol was immunoSEQ multiplex PCR, while the TCRdb copy is restricted to in-frame clones and leaves out a portion. The table includes fewer than 250,000 clones, around 84% detected once. The sequencing sample was made of peripheral blood. The receptors originated from a woman of 80 years or more with COVID-19, enrolled during active disease.

The chain couples TRBV7-8 to TRBJ1-4; weak D call: TRBD1 (5 bases). Germline CDR1 is SGHVS and CDR2 is FQNEAQ. The CDR3 has 14 amino acids. With 5 bases removed from V and 5 bases from J, the gap between germline ends came to 12 bases. CDR3 sequence reads: CASSPGGGNEKLFF. CDR3 in DNA: TGTGCCAGCAGCCCTGGGGGAGGGAATGAAAAACTGTTTTTT. Drawing the rest from reference TRBV7-8 and TRBJ1-4, the complete variable domain is GAGVSQSPRYKVAKRGQDVALRCDPISGHVSLFWYQQALGQGPEFLTYFQNEAQLDKSGLPSDRFFAERPEGSVSTLKIQRTQQEDSAVYLCASSPGGGNEKLFFGSGTQLSVL.

CDR3 bases: TGTGCCAGCAGCCGACAGGGGGCGTCTGGCTACACCTTC. Its protein product is CASSRQGASGYTF. The rearrangement joins TRBV7-8 to TRBJ1-2; 10 nucleotides agree with TRBD1. Germline lookup yields CDR1 SGHVS and CDR2 FQNEAQ. Trimming removed 5 bases from V and 7 bases from J; junction bases left unmatched: 4. The CDR3 is 13 residues long.

The chain combines TRBV7-9 with TRBJ1-1, with D perhaps TRBD1 (6 bases). Germline lookup yields CDR1 SEHNR and CDR2 FQNEAQ (reference sequence). This CDR3 is built from 15 residues. The germline V and J ends were trimmed by 5 bases and 4 bases, with 17 bases remaining between them. CDR3 sequence reads: CASSHRGRAGTEAFF. The CDR3 coding sequence is TGTGCCAGCAGCCATAGGGGGAGGGCGGGCACTGAAGCTTTCTTT.

The chain is built from TRBV5-1 and TRBJ1-5, with TRBD1 matching over 10 bases. CDR1 and CDR2 (germline): SGHRS, YFSETQ. The CDR3 extends over 15 amino acids. J lost 7 bases, V lost 5 bases, and 9 bases had no gene match. Here the CDR3 reads CASRIGTGEGQPQHF. Here the CDR3 DNA reads TGCGCCAGCAGGATAGGGACAGGGGAAGGGCAGCCCCAGCATTTT. The entire variable domain, with the rest obtained from reference TRBV5-1 and TRBJ1-5, is as follows: KAGVTQTPRYLIKTRGQQVTLSCSPISGHRSVSWYQQTPGQGLQFLFEYFSETQRNKGNFPGRFSGRQFSNSRSEMNVSTLELGDSALYLCASRIGTGEGQPQHFGDGTRLSIL.

CDR3 sequence reads: CASSFPLAGGRDTQYF. CDR3 coding DNA: TGTGCCAGCAGCTTCCCGCTAGCGGGGGGGCGGGATACGCAGTATTTT. The J gene is TRBJ2-3, the V gene TRBV5-4, with 12 bases that match TRBD2. The CDR3 totals 16 residues. Germline lookup yields CDR1 SGHNT and CDR2 YYREEE (reference sequence). Trimming removed 2 bases from V and 6 bases from J; junction bases left unmatched: 7.

The chain recombines TRBV2 with TRBJ1-4, with 8 bases fitting TRBD1. V dropped 8 bases and J dropped 10; count of bases not matched to a gene: 6. The CDR3 covers 12 residues. Germline CDR1 and CDR2: SNHLY and FYNNEI. CDR3 coding DNA: TGTGCCAGCGGCCAGGGGGCCGGAAAACTGTTTTTT. Amino acid sequence: CASGQGAGKLFF.

The CDR3 sequence: CASSSEVPYEQYF. The DNA for the CDR3 is TGTGCCAGCAGCTCAGAGGTGCCCTACGAGCAGTACTTC. The chain combines TRBV7-2 with TRBJ2-7; D remains unclear. With 4 bases removed from V and 2 bases from J, the gap between germline ends came to 9 bases. Germline V gives CDR1 SGHTA, CDR2 FQGNSA. There are 13 residues in the CDR3.